Listed here are 29 T cell receptor beta chains from one sample, sequenced in a study of sequential checkpoint blockade in melanoma (dated by TCRdb to between 2018 and 2021). Read against the paper, the sample's treatment or condition label means: randomized to nivolumab then ipilimumab (arm A) or the reverse (arm B). The protocol used for the library was the immunoSEQ multiplex PCR assay. Entries here come from immuneACCESS through TCRdb and include only in-frame sequences with V and J called. Some clones fail to appear in such tables; in the studies checked, an unresolved V gene covers under half of the shortfall, and the cause of the remainder is unknown. This sample lists around 3,600 clones; around 52% were detected once. The ten largest clones take up 20% to 25% of the sample. The material sequenced was CD8+ T cells sorted from blood (inferred from file names), taken from a patient given nivolumab and ipilimumab in sequence. The receptors derive from a human patient with melanoma. Some clones in this sample may be carry-over from other donors' samples.

This rearrangement joins TRBV7-8 to TRBJ2-3; a weak D match, TRBD2 (6 bases). The V gene lost 1 base and the J gene lost 4 bases, with 9 bases spanning the gap. Per the germline V gene, CDR1 is SGHVS and CDR2 is FQNEAQ. This CDR3 is built from 14 residues. CDR3 amino acids: CASSLGGRSDTQYF. CDR3 nucleotides: TGTGCCAGCAGCTTAGGAGGGAGGTCAGATACGCAGTATTTT.

This clone was seen more than once but under ten times. The J gene is TRBJ2-1, the V gene TRBV7-6, with D unclear. Germline CDR1 is SGHVS and CDR2 is FNYEAQ. Deletions cut 1 base from V and 5 bases from J, with 3 bases between. The CDR3 sequence is 12 residues long. CDR3 protein: CASSLVDNEQFF. CDR3 bases: TGTGCCAGCAGCTTAGTAGACAATGAGCAGTTCTTC.

The chain recombines TRBV19 with TRBJ1-5, with D possibly matching TRBD1 (5 bases). Trimming pared 10 bases from V and 10 bases from J, leaving 11 bases between. There are 10 residues in the CDR3. Germline V gene lookup returns CDR1 LNHDA and CDR2 SQIVND (reference sequence). CDR3 nucleotide sequence: TGTGCCATTGGGGACTCTCCCCAGCATTTT. Translation: CAIGDSPQHF.

The chain uses TRBV11-2 and TRBJ2-7; TRBD1 might be the D (5 bases). The CDR3 consists of 13 residues. From germline, CDR1 is SGHAT and CDR2 FQNNGV. Trimming cost V 0 bases and J 13 bases, with 16 bases left between them. CDR3 amino acids: CASSLDPPRASYF. CDR3 bases: TGTGCCAGCAGCTTAGACCCCCCCAGGGCTTCCTACTTC.

The rearrangement links TRBV9 to TRBJ2-7, with D possibly TRBD1 on 6 matching bases. This CDR3 has 14 amino acids. The V gene's germline CDR1 is SGDLS and CDR2 YYNGEE. The V end was cut by 4 bases, the J end by 0 bases, with 11 bases between. The CDR3 loop is CASSTWDNSYEQYF. The CDR3 DNA reads TGTGCCAGCAGCACTTGGGACAACTCCTACGAGCAGTACTTC.

The genes are TRBV7-6 and TRBJ2-2; D remains ambiguous. This CDR3 is built from 15 residues. Trimming left V 5 bases short and J 0 bases short, with 10 bases between. Germline V lookup: CDR1 SGHVS, CDR2 FNYEAQ. Here the CDR3 DNA reads TGTGCCAGCAGCCTCGCCCCTACGAACACCGGGGAGCTGTTTTTT. Amino acid sequence: CASSLAPTNTGELFF.

This clone was seen more than once but under ten times. This chain connects TRBV10-2 to TRBJ1-1; the D gene is possibly TRBD1 (5 bases). CDR3 length: 12 amino acids. Germline loops: CDR1 WSHSY, CDR2 SAAADI. V lost 11 bases to trimming and J lost 7 bases, with 17 bases between them. The CDR3 is CAAGWAGNEAFF. The CDR3, as DNA: TGCGCCGCGGGGTGGGCAGGGAATGAAGCTTTCTTT.

V is TRBV30 and J is TRBJ1-2, with a tentative D call TRBD1 (6 bases). The ends were cut back, 4 bases at V and 8 bases at J, with 11 bases in the middle. The germline V gene has CDR1 GTSNPN and CDR2 SVGIG (reference sequence). There are 11 residues in the CDR3. CDR3 residues: CAWNTGLGYTF. The CDR3 coding sequence is TGTGCCTGGAATACAGGGCTGGGCTACACCTTC. Combining the CDR3 with reference TRBV30 and TRBJ1-2 gives the whole variable domain SQTIHQWPATLVQPVGSPLSLECTVEGTSNPNLYWYRQAAGRGLQLLFYSVGIGQISSEVPQNLSASRPQDRQFILSSKKLLLSDSGFYLCAWNTGLGYTFGSGTRLTVV.

CDR3 DNA sequence: TGTGCCAGCAGCTTGGATAGCCGGGAAGGGAGTGAAAAACTGTTTTTT. This encodes CASSLDSREGSEKLFF. The J gene is TRBJ1-4, the V gene TRBV5-5; D remains ambiguous. V was trimmed by 0 bases and J by 7 bases, leaving 16 bases between them. CDR1 is SGHKS and CDR2 is YYEKEE in the germline V gene (reference sequence). The CDR3 has 16 residues.

This clone was seen only once. The rearrangement joins TRBV4-3 to TRBJ1-2; the D gene is possibly TRBD1 (5 bases). Germline V gene sequence: CDR1 LGHNA, CDR2 YSLEER. V was cut by 4 bases and J by 2 bases, with 17 bases left in between. The CDR3 contains 16 residues. In DNA, the CDR3 is TGCGCCAGCAGCCGCCTACCCAGGGACTCCAACTATGGCTACACCTTC. Amino acids: CASSRLPRDSNYGYTF.

This chain uses TRBV29-1 with TRBJ2-2; 9 bases match TRBD2. CDR1 is SQVTM and CDR2 is ANQGSEA in the germline V gene. The CDR3 loop spans 14 amino acids. The J segment lost 2 bases and the V segment lost 4 bases, leaving 2 bases of the junction unmatched. CDR3 DNA sequence: TGCAGCGTTGCTAGCGGGGAAAACACCGGGGAGCTGTTTTTT. Protein: CSVASGENTGELFF.

CDR3 sequence: CASSLWVAGALTGELFF. DNA of the CDR3: TGTGCCAGCAGCTTGTGGGTAGCGGGGGCCCTCACCGGGGAGCTGTTTTTT. The V call is TRBV5-5, the J call TRBJ2-2; 9 bases are shared with TRBD2. Germline V gene lookup returns CDR1 SGHKS and CDR2 YYEKEE (reference sequence). Trimming at V came to 1 base and at J to 4 bases, leaving 8 bases not matched to a gene. The CDR3 sequence is 17 residues long.

The CDR3 region has the DNA TGTGCCAGCAGGGAGGACAGCACAGATACGCAGTATTTT. Translated: CASREDSTDTQYF. The rearrangement joins TRBV27 to TRBJ2-3, with D tentatively TRBD2 (5 bases). V was trimmed by 6 bases and J by 0 bases, leaving 7 bases between them. There are 13 residues in the CDR3. Germline V gene lookup returns CDR1 MNHEY and CDR2 SMNVEV (reference sequence).

The rearrangement links TRBV27 to TRBJ2-2; D unresolved. The CDR3 length is 14 residues. From germline, CDR1 is MNHEY and CDR2 SMNVEV (reference sequence). Trimming took off 3 bases at V and 1 base at J, with 6 bases between the two ends. CDR3 sequence: CASSLGENTGELFF. In DNA, the CDR3 is TGTGCCAGCAGTTTGGGCGAGAACACCGGGGAGCTGTTTTTT.

The chain recombines TRBV7-8 with TRBJ1-2; D is ambiguous. Deletions cut 1 base from V and 4 bases from J, with 13 bases between. The germline V gene encodes CDR1 SGHVS and CDR2 FQNEAQ. There are 15 residues in the CDR3. The CDR3 loop reads CASSLVGTESYGYTF. DNA of the CDR3: TGTGCCAGCAGCTTAGTAGGTACGGAGTCCTATGGCTACACCTTC.

V and J are TRBV7-9 and TRBJ2-1; 10 bases align to TRBD1. This CDR3 spans 15 amino acids. Per germline, CDR1 SEHNR and CDR2 FQNEAQ (reference sequence). With V trimmed by 5 bases and J by 4 bases, 5 bases remained unmatched. CDR3 sequence: CASSLGQGEYNEQFF. CDR3 sequence (DNA): TGTGCCAGCAGCCTCGGACAGGGGGAATACAATGAGCAGTTCTTC.

This clone was observed a handful of times. V usage is TRBV21-1 and J usage is TRBJ1-1. TRBV21-1 is a pseudogene locus. This CDR3 has 15 residues. This chain's CDR3 is CASSKRTGISTEAFF. DNA of the CDR3: TGTGCCAGCAGCAAACGGACGGGAATTAGCACTGAAGCTTTCTTT.

The J gene is TRBJ2-3, the V gene TRBV4-1; D perhaps matches TRBD1 (6 bases). The length of the CDR3 is 15 residues. Trimming stripped 1 base from V and 3 bases from J, with 11 bases between. CDR1 is MGHRA, CDR2 YSYEKL, per germline. The CDR3 region has the DNA TGCGCCAGCAGCCAAGTAGAAGGGGGAACAGATACGCAGTATTTT. Translating it yields CASSQVEGGTDTQYF.

This clone was observed a handful of times. This rearrangement joins TRBV7-5 to TRBJ2-5; the table gives TRBD2 as D, unverified against the DNA. TRBV7-5 is a pseudogene. CDR3 size: 14 residues. CDR3 protein: CASSLSSLQETQYF. The CDR3 bases are TGTGCCAGCAGCTTATCCTCCCTCCAAGAGACCCAGTACTTC.

This clone was counted only a few times. The genes are TRBV27 and TRBJ1-1; possibly TRBD1 for D (6 bases). The CDR3 spans 15 residues. From germline, CDR1 is MNHEY and CDR2 SMNVEV (reference sequence). V was trimmed by 5 bases and J by 5 bases, leaving 18 bases between them. The CDR3: CASSINPGVGTEAFF. For the CDR3, the DNA is TGTGCCAGCAGTATCAATCCAGGGGTGGGGACTGAAGCTTTCTTT.

V and J are TRBV5-1 and TRBJ1-6, with TRBD1 matching over 7 bases. CDR1 and CDR2 (germline): SGHRS, YFSETQ. Trimming cost V 2 bases and J 7 bases; bases outside gene matches: 6. This CDR3 has 15 residues. The CDR3 DNA follows: TGCGCCAGCAGCTTCGACAGGGCTTTAAATTCACCCCTCCACTTT. Translated: CASSFDRALNSPLHF.

In this sample, this clone is large. The chain is built from TRBV10-3 and TRBJ2-7; 9 bases agree with TRBD2. Germline CDR1 reads ENHRY; CDR2 reads SYGVKD. J lost 3 bases, V lost 7 bases, and 7 bases had no gene match. CDR3 length: 14 residues. The CDR3 is CAIKRGDNFYEQYF. The CDR3 nucleotides read TGTGCCATCAAGCGGGGGGACAACTTCTACGAGCAGTACTTC.

The V and J genes are TRBV9 and TRBJ2-2; perhaps TRBD2 as D (6 bases). The germline V gene encodes CDR1 SGDLS and CDR2 YYNGEE. V was pared by 2 bases and J by 6 bases, with 8 bases between. The CDR3 length is 13 residues. The CDR3 DNA is TGTGCCAGCAGCGTGGGACTCTCCGGGGAGCTGTTTTTT. Its protein is CASSVGLSGELFF.

This clone is judged medium-sized. The rearrangement uses TRBV7-3 and TRBJ2-3; 8 bases align to TRBD2. Per the germline V gene, CDR1 is SGHTA and CDR2 is FQGTGA. The J segment lost 4 bases and the V segment lost 1 base, leaving 7 bases of the junction unmatched. This CDR3 contains 16 residues. The CDR3 is CASSLISGGAADTQYF. The CDR3 DNA follows: TGTGCCAGCAGCTTAATTTCGGGGGGGGCCGCAGATACGCAGTATTTT.

The chain carries TRBV5-5 and TRBJ2-1; TRBD1 matches at 9 bases. This CDR3 comprises 15 residues. With 8 bases clipped from V and 6 bases from J, the junction kept 12 bases outside the gene matches. Germline values: CDR1 SGHKS, CDR2 YYEKEE (reference sequence). CDR3 coding DNA: TGTGCCAGTCTTTTTCCGGGACAGGGAGTCAATGAGCAGTTCTTC. It translates to CASLFPGQGVNEQFF.

This clone is judged large. V usage is TRBV18 and J usage is TRBJ2-1; 10 bases are a match to TRBD2. CDR3 length: 14 residues. Germline V lookup: CDR1 KGHSH, CDR2 LQKENI. With V trimmed by 6 bases and J by 8 bases, 7 bases remained unmatched. The CDR3 coding sequence is TGTGCCAGCTCCCGGGGGCTAGCGGGGGATGAGCAGTTCTTC. Residues: CASSRGLAGDEQFF.

The chain uses TRBV9 and TRBJ2-2; TRBD1 agrees at 7 bases. CDR1 and CDR2 (germline): SGDLS, YYNGEE. This CDR3 is 15 amino acids long. The junction had 2 bases not matched to a gene; V was cut back by 0 bases and J by 3 bases. Written as DNA, the CDR3 is TGTGCCAGCAGCGTAGAGGGGGCTTACACCGGGGAGCTGTTTTTT. It is translated as CASSVEGAYTGELFF.

J is TRBJ2-7 and V is TRBV27; D is possibly TRBD1 (7 bases). The CDR3 has 15 amino acids. Deletions cut 6 bases from V and 2 bases from J, with 17 bases between. The V gene's germline CDR1 is MNHEY and CDR2 SMNVEV (reference sequence). This CDR3 reads CASRMQGGLAYEQYF. The CDR3 DNA sequence: TGTGCCAGCAGAATGCAGGGGGGCCTAGCCTACGAGCAGTACTTC.

The CDR3 spells CASSAPREDGYYEQYF. CDR3 in DNA: TGTGCCAGCAGTGCCCCCCGGGAGGACGGTTACTACGAGCAGTACTTC. The chain is built from TRBV25-1 and TRBJ2-7, with 7 bases matching TRBD2. CDR1 is MGHDK, CDR2 SYGVNS, per germline. Losses at the gene ends were 4 bases for V and 3 bases for J; bases not matched to a gene: 12. The CDR3 has 16 residues.